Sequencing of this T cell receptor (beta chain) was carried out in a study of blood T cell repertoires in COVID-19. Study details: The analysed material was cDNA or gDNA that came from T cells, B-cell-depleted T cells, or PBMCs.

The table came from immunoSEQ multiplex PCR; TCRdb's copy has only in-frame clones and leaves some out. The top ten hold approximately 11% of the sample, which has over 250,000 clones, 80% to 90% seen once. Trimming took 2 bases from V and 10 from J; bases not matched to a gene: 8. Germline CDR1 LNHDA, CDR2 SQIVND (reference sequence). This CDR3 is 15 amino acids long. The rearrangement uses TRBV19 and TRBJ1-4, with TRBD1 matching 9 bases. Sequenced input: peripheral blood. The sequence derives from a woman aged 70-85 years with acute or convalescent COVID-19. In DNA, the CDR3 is TGTGCCAGTAGTATACCCGACAGGGGGTCCGGAAAACTGTTTTTT. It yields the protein CASSIPDRGSGKLFF.